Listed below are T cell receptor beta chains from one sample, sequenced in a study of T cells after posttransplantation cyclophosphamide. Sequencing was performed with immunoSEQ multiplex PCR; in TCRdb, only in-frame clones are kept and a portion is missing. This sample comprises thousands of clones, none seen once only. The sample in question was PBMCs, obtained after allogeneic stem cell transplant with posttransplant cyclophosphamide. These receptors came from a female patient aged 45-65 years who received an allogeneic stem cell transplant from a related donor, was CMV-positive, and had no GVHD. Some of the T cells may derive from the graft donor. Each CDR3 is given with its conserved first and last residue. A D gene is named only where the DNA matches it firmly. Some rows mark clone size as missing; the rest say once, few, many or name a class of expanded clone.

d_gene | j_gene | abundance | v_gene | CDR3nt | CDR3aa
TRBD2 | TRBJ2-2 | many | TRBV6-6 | TGTGCCAGCAGTTACTTAAGCGGGAGAAGGACCGGGGAGCTGTTTTTT | CASSYLSGRRTGELFF
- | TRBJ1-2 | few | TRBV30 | TGTGCCTGGACCCCGACGGGGGGCGAAGCCTATGGCTACACCTTC | CAWTPTGGEAYGYTF
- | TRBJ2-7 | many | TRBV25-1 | TGTGCCAGCAGACTCATCTACGAGCAGTACTTC | CASRLIYEQYF
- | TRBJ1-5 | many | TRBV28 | TGTGCCAGCAGTTTGGTACAGTATCAGCCCCAGCATTTT | CASSLVQYQPQHF
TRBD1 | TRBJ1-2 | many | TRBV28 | TGTGCCAGCAGTCGGACAGGGGGAAATGGCTACACCTTC | CASSRTGGNGYTF
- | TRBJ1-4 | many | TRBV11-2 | TGTGCCAGCAGCCCCCTACAGGGCCGCCATGAAAAACTGTTTTTT | CASSPLQGRHEKLFF
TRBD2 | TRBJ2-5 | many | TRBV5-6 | TGTGCCAGCAGCTTGGGACTAGCGGGAGAGACCCAGTACTTC | CASSLGLAGETQYF
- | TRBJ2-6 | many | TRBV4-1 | TGCGCCAGCAGTCTTATACACTCTGGGGCCAACGTCCTGACTTTC | CASSLIHSGANVLTF
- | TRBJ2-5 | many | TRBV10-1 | TGCGCCAGCAGTGCCGGGACTCGAGGGACCCAGTACTTC | CASSAGTRGTQYF
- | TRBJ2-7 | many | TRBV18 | TGTGCCAGCTCACCCGGACTTTCCCCCTACGAGCAGTACTTC | CASSPGLSPYEQYF
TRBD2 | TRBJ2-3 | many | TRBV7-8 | TGTGCCAGCAGCTTAGGACTAGCGGGGGTCACAGATACGCAGTATTTT | CASSLGLAGVTDTQYF
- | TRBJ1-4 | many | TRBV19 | TGTGCCAGTAGTACTCAATATGGGGGCCGCAATGAAAAACTGTTTTTT | CASSTQYGGRNEKLFF
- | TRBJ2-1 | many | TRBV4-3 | TGCGCCAGCAGCCAAGCTGGCAACAATGAGCAGTTCTTC | CASSQAGNNEQFF
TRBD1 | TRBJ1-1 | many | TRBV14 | TGTGCCAGCAGCCGCGGACAGGCCCTAGAAGCTTTCTTT | CASSRGQALEAFF
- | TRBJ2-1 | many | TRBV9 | TGTGCCAGCAGCCTGCGGGCGGAATACAATGAGCAGTTCTTC | CASSLRAEYNEQFF
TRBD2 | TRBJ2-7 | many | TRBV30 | TGTGCCTGGAGTCCCCTCCTAGCGGGATTTCCCTACGAGCAGTACTTC | CAWSPLLAGFPYEQYF
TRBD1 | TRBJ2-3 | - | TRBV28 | TGTGCCAGCAGCCCAGGGACAGGCCACACAGATACGCAGTATTTT | CASSPGTGHTDTQYF
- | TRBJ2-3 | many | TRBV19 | TGTGCCAGTAGTACCGGCCGCAAGGGTACGCAGTATTTT | CASSTGRKGTQYF
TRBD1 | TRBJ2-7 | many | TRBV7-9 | TGTGCCAGCAGCCTTGGACAGGGGGCGAATCACGAGCAGTACTTC | CASSLGQGANHEQYF
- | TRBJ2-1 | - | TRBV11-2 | TGTGCCAGCAGCTTTAATACGGGGGGCGGGAAGTTCTTC | CASSFNTGGGKFF
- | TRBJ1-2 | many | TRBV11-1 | TGTGCCAGCAGCTTGCAGGGAGTAGATGGCTACACCTTC | CASSLQGVDGYTF
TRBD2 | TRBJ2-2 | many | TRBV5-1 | TGCGCCAGCAGCTTGGCTAGCGGGTTTGTCGACACCGGGGAGCTGTTTTTT | CASSLASGFVDTGELFF
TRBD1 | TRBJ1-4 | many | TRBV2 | TGTGCCAGCAGCGCGGGACAGGTTGCTAATGAAAAACTGTTTTTT | CASSAGQVANEKLFF
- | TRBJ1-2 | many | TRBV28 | TGTGCCAGCAGTTTAGGCAGACTACCCCTCTATGGCTACACCTTC | CASSLGRLPLYGYTF
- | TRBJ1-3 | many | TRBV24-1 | TGTGCCACCAGTGATTCCAACACTATTATCTCTGGAAACACCATATATTTT | CATSDSNTIISGNTIYF
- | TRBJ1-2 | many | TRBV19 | TGTGCCAGTACCCCAACGGGAACAGGGAAAAGCTACACCTTC | CASTPTGTGKSYTF
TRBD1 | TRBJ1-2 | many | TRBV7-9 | TGTGCCAGCAGCTTGACAGGGGGCGGTGGCTACACCTTC | CASSLTGGGGYTF
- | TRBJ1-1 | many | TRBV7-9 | TGTGCCAGCTTTCTCGGGGGGAACACTGAAGCTTTCTTT | CASFLGGNTEAFF
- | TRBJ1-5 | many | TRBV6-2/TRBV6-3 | TGTGCCAGCAGTTACCCGACGGGGACATCCGGCCATCAGCCCCAGCATTTT | CASSYPTGTSGHQPQHF
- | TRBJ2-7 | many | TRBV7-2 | TGTGCCAGCAGCTTAGCGGGGCGGTCCTACGAGCAGTACTTC | CASSLAGRSYEQYF
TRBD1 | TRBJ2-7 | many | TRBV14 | TGTGCCAGCAGCGAGACAGGGCCCTACGAGCAGTACTTC | CASSETGPYEQYF
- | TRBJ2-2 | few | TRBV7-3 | TGTGCCAGCAGCTCCCAGGGAGCGACCGGGGAGCTGTTTTTT | CASSSQGATGELFF
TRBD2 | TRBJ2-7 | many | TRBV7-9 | TGTGCCAGCAGCCCCGGGACTACCTCCTACGAGCAGTACTTC | CASSPGTTSYEQYF
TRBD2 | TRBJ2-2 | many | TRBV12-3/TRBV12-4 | TGTGCCAGCAGTTTAGTTTTATTAGCGGGAGTTTCCGGGGAGCTGTTTTTT | CASSLVLLAGVSGELFF
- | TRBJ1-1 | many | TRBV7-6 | TGTGCCAGCAGCTTTACGGACAGCTCGGGCACTGAAGCTTTCTTT | CASSFTDSSGTEAFF
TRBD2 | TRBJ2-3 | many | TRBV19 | TGTGCCAGTAGTACGCCCCGACTAGCGGGAGGACCTAGCACAGATACGCAGTATTTT | CASSTPRLAGGPSTDTQYF
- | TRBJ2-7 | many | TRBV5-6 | TGTGCCAGCAGCCAAGGGTCATTCGAGTTCTACGAGCAGTACTTC | CASSQGSFEFYEQYF
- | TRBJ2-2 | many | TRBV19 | TGTGCCAGTAGTATAGCCAGAGCGAACACCGGGGAGCTGTTTTTT | CASSIARANTGELFF
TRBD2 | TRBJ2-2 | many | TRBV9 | TGTGCCAGCAGCGTAGATGGTAGCGGGAGTACCGGGGAGCTGTTTTTT | CASSVDGSGSTGELFF
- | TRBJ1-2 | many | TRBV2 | TGTGCCAGCAGCCACAGGGAAACAAGCGTTTATGGCTACACCTTC | CASSHRETSVYGYTF